This paragraph covers one TCR beta chain sequence. Its antigen is unknown. The source of the sample is a study of cytomegalovirus exposure and HLA in healthy donors. CDR1 MNHEY and CDR2 SMNVEV come from the germline V gene (reference sequence). The CDR3 is 13 residues long. Trimming took 5 bases from V and 7 from J, leaving 12 bases between them. Whole-study results and caveats: Researchers counted roughly 150 TCR beta chains as cytomegalovirus-associated. Among donors in an Asian-associated ancestry cluster, a later analysis reportedly found fewer N-insertions than the roughly 730-donor mean.

60 Vbeta and 13 Jbeta primers were used in PCR. Per the authors' pipeline: It was a later analysis that counted tens of millions of unique TCR beta chains, of which 8.5 million to 12 million were shared. Data came from immunoSEQ multiplex PCR; TCRdb stores just in-frame clones and leaves some out. V and J calls and clone size are as listed in that table; D and trimming were resolved from the DNA. The data hold 150,000 or so clones, with about 70% observed a single time. Material for sequencing was PBMCs. The chain links TRBV27 to TRBJ2-1; D not resolved. The source is a male donor in good health and CMV-seronegative. CDR3 sequence: CASSTIISNEQFF. The CDR3, as DNA: TGTGCCAGCAGTACTATCATAAGTAATGAGCAGTTCTTC.